This T cell receptor (beta chain) appears in the sequencing data of a study of blood T cell repertoires in COVID-19. The length of the CDR3 is 16 residues. Germline loops: CDR1 MNHEY, CDR2 SVGEGT. Germline trimming cut 4 bases from V and 1 base from J; bases unmatched to any gene: 10. Only in-frame clones appear in the TCRdb table, and some are missing; sequencing was by immunoSEQ multiplex PCR. The table shows about 270,000 clones, with 65% to 90% occurring only once. This chain joins TRBV6-2 or TRBV6-3 and TRBJ2-7, with 7 bases identical to TRBD1. Sequenced material: PBMCs or T cells enriched from blood (not recorded which). The TCR comes from a woman between 45 and 60 years old with acute COVID-19. The CDR3 region is CASSSLPGQMSYEQYF. Here the CDR3 DNA reads TGTGCCAGCAGTTCGCTCCCGGGACAGATGTCCTACGAGCAGTACTTC.